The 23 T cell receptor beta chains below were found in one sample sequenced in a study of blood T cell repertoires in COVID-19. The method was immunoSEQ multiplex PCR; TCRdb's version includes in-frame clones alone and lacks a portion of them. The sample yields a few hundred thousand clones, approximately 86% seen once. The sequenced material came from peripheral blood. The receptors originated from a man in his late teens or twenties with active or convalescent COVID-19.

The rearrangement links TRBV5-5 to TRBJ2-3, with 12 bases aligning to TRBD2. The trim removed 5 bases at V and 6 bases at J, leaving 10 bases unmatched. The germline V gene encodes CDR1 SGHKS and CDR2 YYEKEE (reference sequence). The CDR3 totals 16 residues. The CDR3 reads CASRYRLAGVSDTQYF. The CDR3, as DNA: TGTGCCAGCAGATACAGACTAGCGGGAGTATCGGATACGCAGTATTTT.

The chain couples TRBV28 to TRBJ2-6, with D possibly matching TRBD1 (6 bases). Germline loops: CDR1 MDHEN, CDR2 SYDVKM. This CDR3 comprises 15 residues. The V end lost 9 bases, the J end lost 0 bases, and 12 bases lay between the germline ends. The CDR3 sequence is CASRDIYSGANVLTF. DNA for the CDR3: TGTGCCAGTCGGGACATTTACTCTGGGGCCAACGTCCTGACTTTC.

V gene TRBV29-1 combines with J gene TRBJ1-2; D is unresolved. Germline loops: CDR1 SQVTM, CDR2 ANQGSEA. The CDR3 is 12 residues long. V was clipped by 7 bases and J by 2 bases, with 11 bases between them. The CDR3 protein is CSASGFNYGYTF. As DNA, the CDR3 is TGCAGCGCGTCCGGGTTCAACTATGGCTACACCTTC.

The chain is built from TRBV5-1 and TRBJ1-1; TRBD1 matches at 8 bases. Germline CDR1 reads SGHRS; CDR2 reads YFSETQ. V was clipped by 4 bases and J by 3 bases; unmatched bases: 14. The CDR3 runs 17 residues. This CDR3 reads CASSREGQGVSYTEAFF. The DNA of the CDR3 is TGCGCCAGCAGCCGTGAAGGACAGGGAGTAAGCTACACTGAAGCTTTCTTT.

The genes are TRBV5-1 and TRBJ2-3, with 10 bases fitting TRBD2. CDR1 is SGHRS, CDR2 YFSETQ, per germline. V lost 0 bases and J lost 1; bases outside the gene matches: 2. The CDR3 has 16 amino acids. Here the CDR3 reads CASSLASGGRTDTQYF. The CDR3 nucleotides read TGCGCCAGCAGCTTGGCTAGCGGGGGACGCACAGATACGCAGTATTTT.

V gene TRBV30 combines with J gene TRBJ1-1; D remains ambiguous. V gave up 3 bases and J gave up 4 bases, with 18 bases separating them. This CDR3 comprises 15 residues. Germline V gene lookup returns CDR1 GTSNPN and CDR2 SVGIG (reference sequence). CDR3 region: CAWSFTANGGTEAFF. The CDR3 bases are TGTGCCTGGAGCTTCACAGCTAATGGTGGCACTGAAGCTTTCTTT.

CDR3: CASSLVGTGGEQYF. The CDR3 DNA reads as TGTGCCAGCAGCTTGGTAGGGACAGGGGGCGAGCAGTACTTC. The chain recombines TRBV5-4 with TRBJ2-7, with 11 bases aligning to TRBD1. Losses at the gene ends were 0 bases for V and 6 bases for J; bases not matched to a gene: 2. The CDR3 is 14 residues long. CDR1 SGHNT and CDR2 YYREEE come from the germline V gene (reference sequence). Full variable domain (outside the CDR3, taken from reference TRBV5-4 and TRBJ2-7): ETGVTQSPTHLIKTRGQQVTLRCSSQSGHNTVSWYQQALGQGPQFIFQYYREEENGRGNFPPRFSGLQFPNYSSELNVNALELDDSALYLCASSLVGTGGEQYFGPGTRLTVT.

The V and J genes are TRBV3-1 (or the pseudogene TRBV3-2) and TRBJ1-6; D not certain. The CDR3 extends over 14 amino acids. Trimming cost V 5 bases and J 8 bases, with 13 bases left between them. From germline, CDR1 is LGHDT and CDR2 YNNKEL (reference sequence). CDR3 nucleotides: TGTGCCAGCAGCACCGGGAGGGCGGATTCACCCCTCCACTTT. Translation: CASSTGRADSPLHF.

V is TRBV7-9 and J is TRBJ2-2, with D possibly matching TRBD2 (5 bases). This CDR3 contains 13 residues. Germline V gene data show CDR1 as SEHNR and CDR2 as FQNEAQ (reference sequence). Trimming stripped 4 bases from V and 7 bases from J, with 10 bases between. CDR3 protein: CASSSAGIGELFF. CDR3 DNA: TGTGCCAGCAGCTCCGCCGGGATCGGGGAGCTGTTTTTT. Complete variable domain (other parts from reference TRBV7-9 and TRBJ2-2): DTGVSQNPRHKITKRGQNVTFRCDPISEHNRLYWYRQTLGQGPEFLTYFQNEAQLEKSRLLSDRFSAERPKGSFSTLEIQRTEQGDSAMYLCASSSAGIGELFFGEGSRLTVL.

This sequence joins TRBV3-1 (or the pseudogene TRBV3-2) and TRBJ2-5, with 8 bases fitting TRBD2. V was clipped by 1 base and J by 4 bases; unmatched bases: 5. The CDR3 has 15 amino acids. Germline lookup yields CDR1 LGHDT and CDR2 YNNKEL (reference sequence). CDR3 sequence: CASSQGPTSGETQYF. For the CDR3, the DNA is TGTGCCAGCAGCCAAGGCCCTACTAGCGGAGAGACCCAGTACTTC.

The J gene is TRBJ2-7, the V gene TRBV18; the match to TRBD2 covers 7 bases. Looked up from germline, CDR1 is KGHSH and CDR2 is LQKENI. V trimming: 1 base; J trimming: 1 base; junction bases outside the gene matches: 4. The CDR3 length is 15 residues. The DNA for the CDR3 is TGTGCCAGCTCACCACTCGGACTAGGTTCCTACGAGCAGTACTTC. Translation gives CASSPLGLGSYEQYF.

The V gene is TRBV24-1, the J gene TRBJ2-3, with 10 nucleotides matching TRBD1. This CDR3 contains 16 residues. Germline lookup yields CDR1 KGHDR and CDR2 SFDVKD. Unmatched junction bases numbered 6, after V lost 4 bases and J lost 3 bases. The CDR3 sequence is CATSEHPGQGTDTQYF. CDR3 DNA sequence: TGTGCCACCAGTGAACACCCGGGACAGGGGACAGATACGCAGTATTTT.

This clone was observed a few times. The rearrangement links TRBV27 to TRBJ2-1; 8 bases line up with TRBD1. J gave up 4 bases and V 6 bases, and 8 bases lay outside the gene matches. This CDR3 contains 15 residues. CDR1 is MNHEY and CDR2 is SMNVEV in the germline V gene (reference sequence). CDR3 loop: CASSRPGQEYNEQFF. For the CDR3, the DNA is TGTGCCAGCAGCCGACCGGGACAGGAGTACAATGAGCAGTTCTTC.

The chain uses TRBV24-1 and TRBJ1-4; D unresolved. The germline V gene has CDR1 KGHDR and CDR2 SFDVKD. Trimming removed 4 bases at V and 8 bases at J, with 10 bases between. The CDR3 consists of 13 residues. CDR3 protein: CATSDDTDEKLFF. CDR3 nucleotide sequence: TGTGCCACCAGTGACGATACAGACGAAAAACTGTTTTTT.

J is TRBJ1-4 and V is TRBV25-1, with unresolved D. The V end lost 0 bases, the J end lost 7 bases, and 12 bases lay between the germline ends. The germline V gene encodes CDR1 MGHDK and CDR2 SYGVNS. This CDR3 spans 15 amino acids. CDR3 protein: CASSEYTDLREKLFF. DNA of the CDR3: TGTGCCAGCAGTGAATATACAGACCTGCGTGAAAAACTGTTTTTT.

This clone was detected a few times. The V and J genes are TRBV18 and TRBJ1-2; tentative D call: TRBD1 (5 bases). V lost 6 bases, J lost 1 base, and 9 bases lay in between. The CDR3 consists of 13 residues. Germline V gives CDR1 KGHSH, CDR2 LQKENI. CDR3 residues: CASSETDNYGYTF. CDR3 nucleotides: TGTGCCAGCTCTGAGACAGATAACTATGGCTACACCTTC.

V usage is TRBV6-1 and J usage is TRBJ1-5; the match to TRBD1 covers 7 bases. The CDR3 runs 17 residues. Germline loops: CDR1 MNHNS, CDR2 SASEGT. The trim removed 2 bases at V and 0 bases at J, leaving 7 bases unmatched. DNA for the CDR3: TGTGCCAGCAGTGAATGGGACAGTGCTTATAGCAATCAGCCCCAGCATTTT. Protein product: CASSEWDSAYSNQPQHF.

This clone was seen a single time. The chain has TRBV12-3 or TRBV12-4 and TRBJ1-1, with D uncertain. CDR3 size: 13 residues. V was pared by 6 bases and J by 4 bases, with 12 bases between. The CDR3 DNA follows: TGTGCCAGCAGCCTCCATTTGGCCACTGAAGCTTTCTTT. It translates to CASSLHLATEAFF.

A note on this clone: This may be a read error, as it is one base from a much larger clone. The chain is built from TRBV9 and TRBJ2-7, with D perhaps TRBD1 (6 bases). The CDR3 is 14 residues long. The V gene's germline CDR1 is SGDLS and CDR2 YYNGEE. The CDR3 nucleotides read TGTGCCGGCAGCGTAGAAGGGGGCTCCTACGAGCAGTACTTC. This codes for CAGSVEGGSYEQYF.

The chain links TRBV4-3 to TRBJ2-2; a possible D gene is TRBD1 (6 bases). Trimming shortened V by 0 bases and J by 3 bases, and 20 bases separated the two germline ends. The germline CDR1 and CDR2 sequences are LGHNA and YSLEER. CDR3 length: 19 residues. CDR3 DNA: TGCGCCAGCAGCCAAGAAGCGGCGGTAGGGGGAGACGACACCGGGGAGCTGTTTTTT. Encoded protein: CASSQEAAVGGDDTGELFF.

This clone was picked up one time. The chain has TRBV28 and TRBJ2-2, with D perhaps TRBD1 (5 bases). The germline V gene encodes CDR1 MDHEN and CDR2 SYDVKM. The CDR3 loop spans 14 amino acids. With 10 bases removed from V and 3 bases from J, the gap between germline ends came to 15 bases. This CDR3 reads CATSERRDTGELFF. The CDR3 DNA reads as TGTGCCACCAGCGAGCGCAGGGACACCGGGGAGCTGTTTTTT.

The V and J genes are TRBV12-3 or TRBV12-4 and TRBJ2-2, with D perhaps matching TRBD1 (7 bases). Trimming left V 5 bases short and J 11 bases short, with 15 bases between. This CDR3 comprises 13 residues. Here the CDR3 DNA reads TGTGCCAGCAGTGTTAGACAGGGAGGAGAGCTGTTTTTT. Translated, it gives CASSVRQGGELFF.

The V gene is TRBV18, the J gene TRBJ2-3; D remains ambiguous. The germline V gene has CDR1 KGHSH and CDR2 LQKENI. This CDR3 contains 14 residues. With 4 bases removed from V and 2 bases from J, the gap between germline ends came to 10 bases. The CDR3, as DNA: TGTGCCAGCTCACAATCTAGTTCCACAGATACGCAGTATTTT. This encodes CASSQSSSTDTQYF.